This TCR beta chain is drawn from a study of regulatory T cells in long-lasting Graves disease. The CDR3 has 14 amino acids. Germline values: CDR1 ENHRY, CDR2 SYGVKD. The ends were cut back, 6 bases at V and 9 bases at J, with 18 bases in the middle. This clonotype came up many times. Indicated time point: newly diagnosed GD, antithyroid drugs for less than 3 months. Isolated PBMC RNA provided the starting material for the TCR library. Relying on iRepertoire HTBI primers and Arm-PCR of CDR3 regions, the team built TCR beta libraries. One entry per CDR3 protein results from TCRdb running MiXCR on the multiplex PCR reads. The sample records 400,000 to 550,000 distinct CDR3 sequences, under 15% being singletons. These same records also appear under a second study, on T cells in Graves' hyperthyroidism and ophthalmopathy.

V and J are TRBV10-3 and TRBJ2-1, with D perhaps TRBD1 (6 bases). The clonotype comes from a woman aged 25 to 39 with Graves disease. Here the sequenced sample was peripheral blood mononuclear cells (PBMCs), taken at new diagnosis, from a patient treated with antithyroid drugs. CDR3 nucleotide sequence: TGTGCCATCAGCCCCAAAGGCAGAGGGGGTGAGCAGTTCTTC. This translates into CAISPKGRGGEQFF.